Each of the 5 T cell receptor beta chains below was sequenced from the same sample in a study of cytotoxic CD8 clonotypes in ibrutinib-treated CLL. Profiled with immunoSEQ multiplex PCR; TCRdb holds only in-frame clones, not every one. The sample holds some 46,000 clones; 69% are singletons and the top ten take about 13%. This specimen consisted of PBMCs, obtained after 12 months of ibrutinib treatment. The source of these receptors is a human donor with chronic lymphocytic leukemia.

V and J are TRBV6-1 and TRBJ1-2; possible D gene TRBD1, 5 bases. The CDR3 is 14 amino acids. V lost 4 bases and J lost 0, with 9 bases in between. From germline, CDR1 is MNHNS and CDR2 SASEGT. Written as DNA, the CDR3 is TGTGCCAGCAGTGCCCCAGGGACTAACTATGGCTACACCTTC. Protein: CASSAPGTNYGYTF.

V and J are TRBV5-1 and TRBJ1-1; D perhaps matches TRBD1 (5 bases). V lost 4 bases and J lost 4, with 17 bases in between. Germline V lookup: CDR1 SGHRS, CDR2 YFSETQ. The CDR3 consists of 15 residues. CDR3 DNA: TGCGCCAGCAGCAGCGCCTCGACAGCGGGCACTGAAGCTTTCTTT. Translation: CASSSASTAGTEAFF.

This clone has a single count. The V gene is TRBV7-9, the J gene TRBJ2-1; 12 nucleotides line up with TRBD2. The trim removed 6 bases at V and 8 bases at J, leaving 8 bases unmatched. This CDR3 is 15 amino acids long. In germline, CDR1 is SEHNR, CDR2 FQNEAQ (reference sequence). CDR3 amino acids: CASSPALAGGDEQFF. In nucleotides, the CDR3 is TGTGCCAGCAGTCCGGCACTAGCGGGGGGCGATGAGCAGTTCTTC.

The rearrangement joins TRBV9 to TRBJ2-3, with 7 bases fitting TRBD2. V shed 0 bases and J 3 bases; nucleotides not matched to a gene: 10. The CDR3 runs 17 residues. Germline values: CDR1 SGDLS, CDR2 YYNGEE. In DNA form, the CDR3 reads TGTGCCAGCAGCGTAGTCAGCGGGGACCCCCGGACAGATACGCAGTATTTT. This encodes CASSVVSGDPRTDTQYF.

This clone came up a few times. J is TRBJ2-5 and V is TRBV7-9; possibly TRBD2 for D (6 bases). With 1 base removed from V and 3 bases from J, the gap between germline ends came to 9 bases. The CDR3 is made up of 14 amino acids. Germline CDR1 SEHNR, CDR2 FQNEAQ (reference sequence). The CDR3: CASSLGTTEETQYF. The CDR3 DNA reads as TGTGCCAGCAGCTTAGGGACTACCGAAGAGACCCAGTACTTC.